The rows below give T cell receptor beta chains drawn from one sample of a study of blood T cell repertoires in COVID-19. Only in-frame clones appear in the TCRdb table, and some are missing; sequencing was by immunoSEQ multiplex PCR. The table shows 60,000 to 65,000 clones, with around 90% occurring only once. Input material: peripheral blood. These receptors originate from a woman of 80 years or more with active COVID-19. CDR3s include the opening cysteine and the closing phenylalanine or tryptophan. Each record gives: V gene, D gene, J gene, clone size, CDR3 protein, CDR3 DNA. A D gene is named only where the DNA matches it firmly. Expanded clones get a size class; other rows say once, few or many, or leave the size out.

V gene: TRBV28
D gene: TRBD1
J gene: TRBJ2-1
clone size: -
CDR3 protein: CASSSAKTGVDEQFF
CDR3 DNA: TGTGCCAGCAGCTCCGCCAAGACAGGGGTCGATGAGCAGTTCTTC

V gene: TRBV9
D gene: -
J gene: TRBJ1-4
clone size: -
CDR3 protein: CASSTNAGDNEKLFF
CDR3 DNA: TGTGCCAGCAGCACCAACGCCGGGGATAATGAAAAACTGTTTTTT

V gene: TRBV14
D gene: -
J gene: TRBJ2-6
clone size: -
CDR3 protein: CASSHSGILSGANVLTF
CDR3 DNA: TGTGCCAGCAGCCACTCAGGGATCCTCTCTGGGGCCAACGTCCTGACTTTC

V gene: TRBV9
D gene: TRBD2
J gene: TRBJ2-5
clone size: -
CDR3 protein: CASSVAGGARETQYF
CDR3 DNA: TGTGCCAGCAGCGTGGCCGGGGGGGCTCGGGAGACCCAGTACTTC

V gene: TRBV19
D gene: TRBD1
J gene: TRBJ1-5
clone size: -
CDR3 protein: CASKGQGNQPQHF
CDR3 DNA: TGTGCCAGTAAGGGACAGGGTAATCAGCCCCAGCATTTT

V gene: TRBV5-5
D gene: TRBD1
J gene: TRBJ1-1
clone size: -
CDR3 protein: CASSWGQGRNTEAFF
CDR3 DNA: TGTGCCAGCAGCTGGGGACAGGGCCGGAACACTGAAGCTTTCTTT

V gene: TRBV3-1/TRBV3-2
D gene: -
J gene: TRBJ2-7
clone size: -
CDR3 protein: CASSPGLRYEQYF
CDR3 DNA: TGTGCCAGCAGCCCGGGACTTCGCTACGAGCAGTACTTC

V gene: TRBV7-6
D gene: TRBD1
J gene: TRBJ2-3
clone size: -
CDR3 protein: CASSQGADTQYF
CDR3 DNA: TGTGCCAGCAGCCAGGGGGCAGATACGCAGTATTTT

V gene: TRBV7-9
D gene: TRBD1
J gene: TRBJ2-3
clone size: -
CDR3 protein: CASSPGTGGPDTQYF
CDR3 DNA: TGTGCCAGCAGCCCGGGGACAGGGGGCCCAGATACGCAGTATTTT

V gene: TRBV19
D gene: TRBD1
J gene: TRBJ1-2
clone size: -
CDR3 protein: CASSMSRGSYGYTF
CDR3 DNA: TGTGCCAGTAGTATGAGCAGGGGGAGTTATGGCTACACCTTC

V gene: TRBV5-6
D gene: TRBD2
J gene: TRBJ2-1
clone size: -
CDR3 protein: CASSLGYLSGGAYEQFF
CDR3 DNA: TGTGCCAGCAGCTTGGGTTATCTTAGCGGGGGGGCTTATGAGCAGTTCTTC

V gene: TRBV25-1
D gene: TRBD2
J gene: TRBJ2-2
clone size: -
CDR3 protein: CASSAYGTSGNTGELFF
CDR3 DNA: TGTGCCAGCAGTGCGTACGGGACTAGCGGGAACACCGGGGAGCTGTTTTTT

V gene: TRBV28
D gene: TRBD1
J gene: TRBJ1-2
clone size: -
CDR3 protein: CASSLARLTGPNYGYTF
CDR3 DNA: TGTGCCAGCAGTTTAGCTCGCCTGACAGGGCCTAACTATGGCTACACCTTC

V gene: TRBV19
D gene: TRBD1
J gene: TRBJ1-1
clone size: -
CDR3 protein: CASSMAGGTEAFF
CDR3 DNA: TGTGCCAGTAGTATGGCAGGGGGCACTGAAGCTTTCTTT

V gene: TRBV5-1
D gene: -
J gene: TRBJ1-4
clone size: -
CDR3 protein: CASSLGTLREKLFF
CDR3 DNA: TGCGCCAGCAGCTTGGGGACTCTGCGGGAAAAACTGTTTTTT

V gene: TRBV27
D gene: TRBD1
J gene: TRBJ1-2
clone size: -
CDR3 protein: CASRRTGASYGYTF
CDR3 DNA: TGTGCCAGCAGACGGACAGGGGCCAGCTATGGCTACACCTTC

V gene: TRBV29-1
D gene: -
J gene: TRBJ1-2
clone size: -
CDR3 protein: CSVVSQGADGYTF
CDR3 DNA: TGCAGCGTTGTTAGTCAGGGCGCCGATGGCTACACCTTC

V gene: TRBV24-1
D gene: -
J gene: TRBJ2-3
clone size: -
CDR3 protein: CATSDIASTAPGRTDTQYF
CDR3 DNA: TGTGCCACCAGTGATATCGCTAGCACGGCGCCCGGCCGCACAGATACGCAGTATTTT

V gene: TRBV7-9
D gene: TRBD2
J gene: TRBJ2-7
clone size: -
CDR3 protein: CASSSRLAGAAPEQYF
CDR3 DNA: TGTGCCAGCAGCTCCCGACTAGCGGGAGCCGCTCCCGAGCAGTACTTC

V gene: TRBV28
D gene: -
J gene: TRBJ2-2
clone size: -
CDR3 protein: CASTFNTGELFF
CDR3 DNA: TGTGCCAGTACATTTAACACCGGGGAGCTGTTTTTT

V gene: TRBV10-3
D gene: TRBD2
J gene: TRBJ2-1
clone size: -
CDR3 protein: CAISELGGGGAYNEQFF
CDR3 DNA: TGTGCCATCAGTGAGTTAGGAGGCGGGGGAGCCTACAATGAGCAGTTCTTC

V gene: TRBV7-9
D gene: -
J gene: TRBJ2-1
clone size: -
CDR3 protein: CASSSYPDSNNEQFF
CDR3 DNA: TGTGCCAGCAGCTCCTATCCAGACAGCAACAATGAGCAGTTCTTC

V gene: TRBV6-1
D gene: -
J gene: TRBJ1-5
clone size: -
CDR3 protein: CASSELADNQPQHF
CDR3 DNA: TGTGCCAGCAGTGAACTCGCGGATAATCAGCCCCAGCATTTT

V gene: TRBV7-2
D gene: TRBD2
J gene: TRBJ2-3
clone size: -
CDR3 protein: CASSGTTNNSPQYF
CDR3 DNA: TGTGCCAGCAGCGGGACTACCAATAACTCTCCGCAGTATTTT

V gene: TRBV15
D gene: -
J gene: TRBJ2-6
clone size: -
CDR3 protein: CATSRVGGLGANVLTF
CDR3 DNA: TGTGCCACCAGCAGAGTCGGGGGGCTTGGGGCCAACGTCCTGACTTTC

V gene: TRBV4-1
D gene: TRBD1
J gene: TRBJ2-3
clone size: -
CDR3 protein: CASSQSDRALQYF
CDR3 DNA: TGCGCCAGCAGCCAATCGGACAGGGCATTGCAGTATTTT

V gene: TRBV21-1
D gene: -
J gene: TRBJ2-5
clone size: -
CDR3 protein: CASTRVGELAGEETQYF
CDR3 DNA: TGTGCCAGCACTCGGGTGGGGGAACTAGCGGGAGAGGAGACCCAGTACTTC

V gene: TRBV4-2
D gene: -
J gene: TRBJ1-1
clone size: -
CDR3 protein: CASSQDVAGMNTEAFF
CDR3 DNA: TGTGCCAGCAGCCAAGACGTCGCAGGGATGAACACTGAAGCTTTCTTT

V gene: TRBV6-5
D gene: TRBD1
J gene: TRBJ2-5
clone size: -
CDR3 protein: CASRAMYRGQETQYF
CDR3 DNA: TGTGCCAGCAGAGCCATGTACAGGGGTCAAGAGACCCAGTACTTC

V gene: TRBV7-9
D gene: TRBD1
J gene: TRBJ1-1
clone size: once
CDR3 protein: CASSSGTGLMNTEAFF
CDR3 DNA: TGTGCCAGCAGCTCCGGGACAGGACTCATGAACACTGAAGCTTTCTTT

V gene: TRBV19
D gene: -
J gene: TRBJ2-4
clone size: -
CDR3 protein: CASSIGLQGIQYF
CDR3 DNA: TGTGCCAGTAGTATCGGGCTGCAGGGCATTCAGTACTTC

V gene: TRBV6-5
D gene: -
J gene: TRBJ1-1
clone size: once
CDR3 protein: CASSSHQGTAEAFF
CDR3 DNA: TGTGCCAGCAGTTCCCACCAGGGGACGGCTGAAGCTTTCTTT

V gene: TRBV10-2
D gene: -
J gene: TRBJ2-5
clone size: -
CDR3 protein: CASSEPGLSQETQYF
CDR3 DNA: TGCGCCAGCAGTGAGCCCGGACTATCACAAGAGACCCAGTACTTC

V gene: TRBV3-1/TRBV3-2
D gene: -
J gene: TRBJ2-1
clone size: -
CDR3 protein: CASSQELLSYNEQFF
CDR3 DNA: TGTGCCAGCAGCCAAGAACTCCTGTCCTACAATGAGCAGTTCTTC

V gene: TRBV6-5
D gene: TRBD1
J gene: TRBJ1-2
clone size: few
CDR3 protein: CASSSGTGGYTF
CDR3 DNA: TGTGCCAGCAGTTCCGGGACAGGGGGCTACACCTTC

V gene: TRBV9
D gene: TRBD2
J gene: TRBJ2-3
clone size: few
CDR3 protein: CASSPAGGITDTQYF
CDR3 DNA: TGTGCCAGCAGCCCAGCGGGGGGCATCACAGATACGCAGTATTTT

V gene: TRBV5-1
D gene: TRBD1
J gene: TRBJ2-5
clone size: -
CDR3 protein: CASSFDRGAGGETQYF
CDR3 DNA: TGCGCCAGCAGCTTCGACAGGGGGGCCGGCGGAGAGACCCAGTACTTC

V gene: TRBV5-8
D gene: -
J gene: TRBJ2-5
clone size: -
CDR3 protein: CASSLDSGRQYF
CDR3 DNA: TGTGCCAGCAGCTTGGACTCGGGTAGGCAGTACTTC

V gene: TRBV6-5
D gene: -
J gene: TRBJ2-2
clone size: -
CDR3 protein: CASSYRGGTGELFF
CDR3 DNA: TGTGCCAGCAGTTACCGAGGGGGAACCGGGGAGCTGTTTTTT

V gene: TRBV29-1
D gene: TRBD2
J gene: TRBJ2-2
clone size: -
CDR3 protein: CSVGWLAGVGGELFF
CDR3 DNA: TGCAGCGTTGGTTGGCTAGCGGGAGTAGGCGGGGAGCTGTTTTTT

V gene: TRBV28
D gene: -
J gene: TRBJ1-6
clone size: -
CDR3 protein: CASRGPDNSPLHF
CDR3 DNA: TGTGCCAGCAGGGGGCCAGATAATTCACCCCTCCACTTT

V gene: TRBV3-1/TRBV3-2
D gene: TRBD2
J gene: TRBJ2-3
clone size: -
CDR3 protein: CASSQDEDSGGTQYF
CDR3 DNA: TGTGCCAGCAGCCAAGATGAGGATAGCGGGGGTACGCAGTATTTT

V gene: TRBV7-9
D gene: TRBD1
J gene: TRBJ2-2
clone size: -
CDR3 protein: CASRPTGGTGELFF
CDR3 DNA: TGTGCCAGCAGGCCTACAGGGGGGACCGGGGAGCTGTTTTTT

V gene: TRBV5-1
D gene: -
J gene: TRBJ1-1
clone size: -
CDR3 protein: CASSSLWETNTEAFF
CDR3 DNA: TGCGCCAGCAGCTCCCTATGGGAGACGAACACTGAAGCTTTCTTT

V gene: TRBV10-1
D gene: TRBD2
J gene: TRBJ2-3
clone size: -
CDR3 protein: CASSENGGGSTDTQYF
CDR3 DNA: TGCGCCAGCAGTGAGAATGGCGGGGGTTCCACAGATACGCAGTATTTT

V gene: TRBV11-2
D gene: TRBD1
J gene: TRBJ1-2
clone size: -
CDR3 protein: CASSLGQGANYGYTF
CDR3 DNA: TGTGCCAGCAGCCTGGGACAGGGGGCTAACTATGGCTACACCTTC

V gene: TRBV30
D gene: -
J gene: TRBJ1-4
clone size: -
CDR3 protein: CAWNRASDEKLFF
CDR3 DNA: TGTGCCTGGAACAGGGCTTCAGATGAAAAACTGTTTTTT

V gene: TRBV5-5
D gene: -
J gene: TRBJ2-1
clone size: -
CDR3 protein: CASSRIDSNNEQFF
CDR3 DNA: TGTGCCAGCAGCCGCATAGACAGCAACAATGAGCAGTTCTTC